The 28 T cell receptor beta chains below were found in one sample sequenced in a study of beta chain features in type 1 diabetes. Sequencing targeted expressed TCRB transcripts, as all isolated RNA had been reverse transcribed. The data were produced by immunoSEQ multiplex PCR, yet TCRdb's version contains in-frame clones alone and is incomplete. The table includes approximately 170,000 clones, roughly 9% detected once. The sequenced material came from central memory CD4+ T cells from blood. Source of these receptors: a woman younger than 30 in good health.

V and J are TRBV5-8 and TRBJ2-3; D gene unclear. V lost 2 bases and J 1 base, leaving 11 bases between the germline ends. The CDR3 sequence is 15 residues long. Germline CDR1 reads SGHTS; CDR2 reads YDEGEE. The CDR3 sequence: CASSLRLQGTDTQYF. The CDR3 nucleotides are TGTGCCAGCAGCTTAAGACTCCAAGGCACAGATACGCAGTATTTT. The complete variable domain, with remaining parts taken from reference TRBV5-8 and TRBJ2-3, reads EAGVTQSPTHLIKTRGQQATLRCSPISGHTSVYWYQQALGLGLQFLLWYDEGEERNRGNFPPRFSGRQFPNYSSELNVNALELEDSALYLCASSLRLQGTDTQYFGPGTRLTVL.

The chain combines TRBV5-1 with TRBJ2-1; D gene unclear. Germline CDR1 and CDR2: SGHRS and YFSETQ. V shed 0 bases and J shed 0 bases, with 7 bases lying between them. There are 15 residues in the CDR3. Here the CDR3 reads CASSLDVSSYNEQFF. In DNA form, the CDR3 reads TGCGCCAGCAGCTTGGATGTGAGCTCCTACAATGAGCAGTTCTTC. Supplemented by reference TRBV5-1 and TRBJ2-1, the full variable domain reads KAGVTQTPRYLIKTRGQQVTLSCSPISGHRSVSWYQQTPGQGLQFLFEYFSETQRNKGNFPGRFSGRQFSNSRSEMNVSTLELGDSALYLCASSLDVSSYNEQFFGPGTRLTVL.

This clone was seen a few times. The rearrangement uses TRBV5-7 and TRBJ1-1; D is unclear. TRBV5-7 is an ORF for which the function is uncertain. The CDR3 is 13 residues long. V lost 4 bases, J lost 5 bases, and 12 bases lay in between. The DNA for the CDR3 is TGTGCCAGCAGCCTCCCTCGGAGAACTGAAGCTTTCTTT. It encodes CASSLPRRTEAFF.

This clone was counted at least ten times. The gene calls are TRBV7-9 and TRBJ2-5; D unclear. CDR1 and CDR2 (germline): SEHNR, FQNEAQ (reference sequence). Deletions cut 3 bases from V and 0 bases from J, with 11 bases between. This CDR3 has 15 residues. The CDR3 is CASSFSLRNQETQYF. CDR3 bases: TGTGCCAGCAGCTTTAGCCTACGGAACCAAGAGACCCAGTACTTC.

This clone was seen a few times. J is TRBJ2-1 and V is TRBV5-1; 8 nucleotides match TRBD2. The CDR3 is 18 residues long. V trimming: 4 bases; J trimming: 5 bases; junction bases outside the gene matches: 17. The V gene's germline CDR1 is SGHRS and CDR2 YFSETQ. The CDR3 region has the DNA TGCGCCAGCAGCCCGGGACCGACCGGGACTAGTACTGACAATGAGCAGTTCTTC. Its protein is CASSPGPTGTSTDNEQFF.

This clone has just a few counts. This chain uses TRBV2 with TRBJ2-7; D is unresolved. The germline V gene has CDR1 SNHLY and CDR2 FYNNEI. V dropped 6 bases and J dropped 5 bases, with 17 bases sitting between them. The CDR3 totals 14 residues. CDR3 in DNA: TGTGCCAGCAGGACCCCATTGGGCGCAAACGAGCAGTACTTC. It encodes CASRTPLGANEQYF.

The rearrangement joins TRBV18 to TRBJ2-7; 9 bases are shared with TRBD1. The V gene's germline CDR1 is KGHSH and CDR2 LQKENI. The CDR3 extends over 15 amino acids. The J segment lost 4 bases and the V segment lost 4 bases, leaving 8 bases of the junction unmatched. The CDR3 reads CASSQRSTGGYEQYF. Written as DNA, the CDR3 is TGTGCCAGCTCACAACGCTCGACAGGGGGTTACGAGCAGTACTTC.

This clone has just a few counts. This chain joins TRBV7-8 and TRBJ1-6, with TRBD1 matching 7 bases. Trimming cost V 5 bases and J 10 bases; bases outside gene matches: 8. Per germline, CDR1 SGHVS and CDR2 FQNEAQ. This CDR3 region has 14 residues. The CDR3 loop is CASSLGQVKSPLHF. The CDR3, as DNA: TGTGCCAGCAGCCTCGGACAGGTTAAATCACCCCTCCACTTT.

This clone was counted a few times. The V and J genes are TRBV30 and TRBJ2-7; a possible D gene is TRBD2 (6 bases). Germline V gives CDR1 GTSNPN, CDR2 SVGIG (reference sequence). Trimming removed 2 bases at V and 7 bases at J, with 15 bases between. The CDR3 consists of 13 residues. In DNA form, the CDR3 reads TGTGCCTGGAGTAGGGAACGGGCGGGGGAGCAGTACTTC. This encodes CAWSRERAGEQYF.

The table lists this clone with a few counts. The chain couples TRBV27 to TRBJ2-7; 9 nucleotides line up with TRBD2. J was trimmed by 0 bases and V by 2 bases; bases with no gene match: 2. The CDR3 length is 15 residues. Germline CDR1 reads MNHEY; CDR2 reads SMNVEV (reference sequence). CDR3 amino acids: CASSLSGGYSYEQYF. The CDR3, as DNA: TGTGCCAGCAGTTTAAGCGGGGGGTACTCCTACGAGCAGTACTTC.

The chain combines TRBV5-1 with TRBJ2-5; 8 nucleotides agree with TRBD2. The ends lost 2 bases at V and 2 bases at J; junction bases unmatched: 2. Germline CDR1 and CDR2: SGHRS and YFSETQ. This CDR3 is 14 amino acids long. CDR3 in amino acids: CASSFGGRQETQYF. As DNA, the CDR3 is TGCGCCAGCAGCTTCGGCGGGAGGCAAGAGACCCAGTACTTC.

This chain joins TRBV23-1 and TRBJ2-7; D remains ambiguous. TRBV23-1 is filed as an ORF, its function uncertain. V lost 8 bases to trimming and J lost 0 bases, with 20 bases between them. This CDR3 is 16 amino acids long. CDR3 residues: CASGPYGRLCSYEQYF. The CDR3 DNA reads TGCGCCAGCGGGCCATACGGCCGATTATGCTCCTACGAGCAGTACTTC.

The chain has TRBV30 and TRBJ1-1; perhaps TRBD1 as D (6 bases). The ends were cut back, 2 bases at V and 10 bases at J, with 14 bases in the middle. CDR1 GTSNPN and CDR2 SVGIG come from the germline V gene (reference sequence). The CDR3 covers 12 residues. CDR3 DNA: TGTGCCTGGAGTAGGTCCGGGGGGCGAGCTTTCTTT. This encodes CAWSRSGGRAFF.

This clone showed up just a few times. In the same sample, other DNA sequences code for this CDR3. The genes are TRBV19 and TRBJ2-3; D is unresolved. Germline CDR1 LNHDA, CDR2 SQIVND (reference sequence). V lost 6 bases to trimming and J lost 1 base, with 8 bases between them. The CDR3 runs to 13 residues. The CDR3 DNA sequence: TGTGCCAGTAGATCCAGCGGCACAGATACGCAGTATTTT. It specifies CASRSSGTDTQYF.

The chain uses TRBV15 and TRBJ2-1, with D maybe TRBD2 (5 bases). V was pared by 0 bases and J by 0 bases, with 12 bases between. The CDR3 length is 17 residues. Germline V gives CDR1 LNHNV, CDR2 YYDKDF (reference sequence). The CDR3 loop reads CATSRDPPSRSYNEQFF. CDR3 nucleotide sequence: TGTGCCACCAGCAGAGACCCCCCTAGCCGCTCCTACAATGAGCAGTTCTTC.

This clone was observed a few times. This chain connects TRBV27 to TRBJ2-7; weak D call: TRBD1 (6 bases). CDR3 length: 14 residues. CDR1 is MNHEY and CDR2 is SMNVEV in the germline V gene (reference sequence). Trimming took 6 bases from V and 3 from J, leaving 15 bases between them. This CDR3 reads CASRKQGNDYEQYF. The CDR3 nucleotides are TGTGCCAGCAGGAAGCAGGGGAACGACTACGAGCAGTACTTC.

The chain is built from TRBV7-3 and TRBJ2-5; TRBD2 agrees at 10 bases. V trimming: 1 base; J trimming: 10 bases; junction bases outside the gene matches: 6. The CDR3 sequence is 14 residues long. The germline V gene has CDR1 SGHTA and CDR2 FQGTGA. The CDR3 spells CASSLIAGGGDQYF. The CDR3 DNA reads TGTGCCAGCAGCTTAATAGCGGGGGGCGGAGACCAGTACTTC.

The CDR3 reads CASSLTGGEQYF. Written as DNA, the CDR3 is TGTGCCAGCAGCCTGACAGGGGGCGAGCAGTACTTC. The rearrangement uses TRBV6-6 and TRBJ2-7; 9 positions agree with TRBD1. Germline CDR1 and CDR2: MNHNY and SVGAGI (reference sequence). This CDR3 has 12 residues. V dropped 6 bases and J dropped 6; count of bases not matched to a gene: 3.

This chain's CDR3 is CASSMVGTGDGEAFF. The CDR3 bases are TGTGCCAGTAGTATGGTCGGGACAGGTGACGGGGAAGCTTTCTTT. The rearrangement uses TRBV19 and TRBJ1-1; TRBD1 aligns across 8 bases. Germline CDR1 and CDR2: LNHDA and SQIVND (reference sequence). After removal of 3 bases from V and 8 bases from J, the junction contained 11 bases not matched to a gene. This CDR3 spans 15 amino acids.

This clone has just a few counts. This chain uses TRBV18 with TRBJ2-3; D call uncertain. The V gene's germline CDR1 is KGHSH and CDR2 LQKENI. The CDR3 has 11 residues. Deletions cut 5 bases from V and 4 bases from J, with 4 bases between. The DNA of the CDR3 is TGTGCCAGCTCAGGCTCAGATACGCAGTATTTT. Its protein is CASSGSDTQYF.

The chain couples TRBV21-1 to TRBJ1-1. TRBV21-1 is a pseudogene. The CDR3 is 15 amino acids. The CDR3 DNA reads TGTGCCAGCAGCAAAGCCCCGGGCCCGGGAACTGAAGCTTTCTTT. It codes for CASSKAPGPGTEAFF.

The chain uses TRBV28 and TRBJ2-5; 8 nucleotides line up with TRBD1. Per the germline V gene, CDR1 is MDHEN and CDR2 is SYDVKM. Unmatched junction bases numbered 12, after V lost 5 bases and J lost 1 base. CDR3 length equals 17 residues. CDR3 protein: CASSPTGGRGPQETQYF. The CDR3 coding sequence is TGTGCCAGCAGTCCCACAGGGGGAAGAGGGCCCCAAGAGACCCAGTACTTC.

The chain employs TRBV18 and TRBJ2-1; TRBD1 agrees at 8 bases. J lost 10 bases, V lost 5 bases, and 4 bases had no gene match. Germline V gene lookup returns CDR1 KGHSH and CDR2 LQKENI. The CDR3 covers 12 residues. CDR3 loop: CASSEDRVEQFF. Here the CDR3 DNA reads TGTGCCAGCTCAGAGGACAGGGTGGAGCAGTTCTTC.

The chain uses TRBV10-3 and TRBJ2-3; possible D gene TRBD2, 7 bases. Germline V gene lookup returns CDR1 ENHRY and CDR2 SYGVKD. Trimming pared 7 bases from V and 4 bases from J, leaving 24 bases between. The CDR3 is made up of 17 amino acids. The CDR3: CAINTGGLDHAADTQYF. The CDR3, as DNA: TGTGCCATCAACACGGGGGGCCTCGATCATGCGGCAGATACGCAGTATTTT.

This clone was seen more than once but under ten times. This chain joins TRBV30 and TRBJ2-3; 10 positions agree with TRBD1. Per germline, CDR1 GTSNPN and CDR2 SVGIG (reference sequence). Trimming at V came to 3 bases and at J to 10 bases, leaving 19 bases not matched to a gene. This CDR3 has 17 residues. CDR3 sequence: CAWSARQGALGSEPQYF. CDR3 bases: TGTGCCTGGAGCGCTCGACAGGGGGCCTTAGGTTCGGAACCGCAGTATTTT.

This clone was counted between two and nine times. V gene TRBV4-3 combines with J gene TRBJ1-2; 8 positions agree with TRBD1. Unmatched junction bases numbered 3, after V lost 4 bases and J lost 2 bases. The CDR3 totals 14 residues. Germline-derived CDR1 and CDR2 are LGHNA and YSLEER. The DNA of the CDR3 is TGCGCCAGCAGCCGAGGACAGGGAAACTATGGCTACACCTTC. It specifies CASSRGQGNYGYTF.

This clone was picked up a small number of times. CDR3 DNA: TGTGCCAGCCGCCGGCAGGGCTATGGCTACACCTTC. Its protein is CASRRQGYGYTF. J is TRBJ1-2 and V is TRBV28, with D perhaps TRBD1 (5 bases). Germline loops: CDR1 MDHEN, CDR2 SYDVKM. The CDR3 is made up of 12 amino acids. Trimming stripped 8 bases from V and 4 bases from J, with 11 bases between.

The chain has TRBV14 and TRBJ2-5, with D perhaps TRBD2 (5 bases). Germline-derived CDR1 and CDR2 are SGHDN and FVKESK. The CDR3 runs 16 residues. Trimming pared 0 bases from V and 3 bases from J, leaving 14 bases between. The CDR3 is CASSQDWLGGKETQYF. The CDR3 nucleotides read TGTGCCAGCAGCCAAGATTGGTTAGGAGGAAAAGAGACCCAGTACTTC. Filled out from reference TRBV14 and TRBJ2-5, the complete variable domain reads EAGVTQFPSHSVIEKGQTVTLRCDPISGHDNLYWYRRVMGKEIKFLLHFVKESKQDESGMPNNRFLAERTGGTYSTLKVQPAELEDSGVYFCASSQDWLGGKETQYFGPGTRLLVL.